The rows below give T cell receptor beta chains drawn from one sample of a study of blood T cell repertoires in COVID-19. Some clones are missing from TCRdb's copy, which holds only in-frame ones; the method was immunoSEQ multiplex PCR. The sample lists hundreds of thousands of clones, roughly 90% occurring once. The sequenced sample was PBMCs or T cells enriched from blood (not recorded which). The receptor source for this set is a man aged 60-69 years who had recovered from COVID-19. CDR3s include the opening cysteine and the closing phenylalanine or tryptophan. A D gene is named only where the DNA matches it firmly. A clone size is listed for some rows: how often the clone was seen (once, few, many), or a class if it is expanded.

TRBV7-9	.	.	TRBJ1-4	TGTGCCAGCAGCATGCACACGGTCGGGGAAAAACTGTTTTTT	CASSMHTVGEKLFF
TRBV4-3	.	TRBD1	TRBJ1-1	TGCGCCAGCAGCCAAGATGCAGGGGGGTACACTGAAGCTTTCTTT	CASSQDAGGYTEAFF
TRBV21-1	.	.	TRBJ1-6	TGTGCCAGCAGCACCCAGGGAGCAGGGGGCTCCCGTGGGAGTAATTCACCCCTCCACTTT	CASSTQGAGGSRGSNSPLHF
TRBV12-5	.	TRBD1	TRBJ2-1	TGTGCTAGTGGTTCGGGACAGGGTAATTGGAATGAGCAGTTCTTC	CASGSGQGNWNEQFF
TRBV2	.	.	TRBJ1-2	TGTGCCAGCCAACTTCCGGGACACCCTGGCTACACCTTC	CASQLPGHPGYTF
TRBV24-1	.	.	TRBJ2-7	TGTGCCACCAGTGGAGGGACCTACGAGCAGTACTTC	CATSGGTYEQYF
TRBV15	.	.	TRBJ2-7	TGTGCCACCAGCAGAGGTGGACAGTACGAGCAGTACTTC	CATSRGGQYEQYF
TRBV5-6	once	.	TRBJ2-7	TGTGCCAGCAGTCACAGGGACGCCTACGAGCAGTACTTC	CASSHRDAYEQYF
TRBV2	.	.	TRBJ1-5	TGTGCCAGCAGTGAACGGGGGGGCTCTTTTCAGCCCCAGCATTTT	CASSERGGSFQPQHF
TRBV4-1	once	.	TRBJ1-4	TGCGCCAGCAGCCAGCACTATGCAACTAATGAAAAACTGTTTTTT	CASSQHYATNEKLFF
TRBV9	.	.	TRBJ1-1	TGTGCCAGCAGCGTAGATACAGGGTCAAAAGGGGCTTTCTTT	CASSVDTGSKGAFF
TRBV9	.	.	TRBJ1-3	TGTGCCAGCACCCGGGGGAGCTCTGGAAACACCATATATTTT	CASTRGSSGNTIYF
TRBV20-1	.	TRBD1	TRBJ2-2	TGCAGTGCTAGTGCAGGGGGGAACACCGGGGAGCTGTTTTTT	CSASAGGNTGELFF
TRBV29-1	.	TRBD1	TRBJ1-4	TGCAGCGTTCACTCCGGAGTGGGACAGAAGGGGATTTTT	CSVHSGVGQKGIF
TRBV6-5	.	.	TRBJ1-1	TGTGCCAGCAGTTCCTGGACAGAGAAGAACACTGAAGCTTTCTTT	CASSSWTEKNTEAFF
TRBV5-1	.	.	TRBJ2-7	TGCGCCAGCAGCAAAGCCGGGAGCTACGAGCAGTACTTC	CASSKAGSYEQYF
TRBV28	.	.	TRBJ1-3	TGTGCCAGCACCCCTTCCCAGGGGACATTATTGTCTGGAAACACCATATATTTT	CASTPSQGTLLSGNTIYF
TRBV11-2	.	.	TRBJ1-1	TGTGCCAGCAGCTTAGAAAGGATAGGATCCAGGGGTGAAGCTTTCTTT	CASSLERIGSRGEAFF
TRBV7-9	.	TRBD1	TRBJ2-1	TGTGCCAGCAGCTTGTTTATCGGACAGGGGGCGTATGAGCAGTTCTTC	CASSLFIGQGAYEQFF
TRBV7-8	.	.	TRBJ1-2	TGTGCCAGCAGCCGTCCGGGAGTTCACGGCGGCTACACCTTC	CASSRPGVHGGYTF
TRBV7-2	.	.	TRBJ2-2	TGTGCCAGCAGCGCCCAAGGGACTTCGAACACCGGGGAGCTGTTTTTT	CASSAQGTSNTGELFF
TRBV18	.	.	TRBJ1-5	TGTGCCAGCTCACCGGGTACTATCAATCAGCCCCAGCATTTT	CASSPGTINQPQHF
TRBV9	.	TRBD1	TRBJ1-1	TGTGCCAGCAGCGTGGCCAACAGGGGGGAAGCTTTCTTT	CASSVANRGEAFF
TRBV19	.	.	TRBJ1-5	TGTGCCAGTAGACGAACGGAGGGTGGGAATCAGCCCCAGCATTTT	CASRRTEGGNQPQHF
TRBV28	once	TRBD2	TRBJ2-7	TGTGCCAGCAGGCGGACTAGCGGGAGTAACGAGCAGTACTTC	CASRRTSGSNEQYF
TRBV7-2	.	.	TRBJ2-1	TGTGCCAGCAGCTTAGAAAAGTTCGGTGAGCAGTTCTTC	CASSLEKFGEQFF
TRBV18	.	TRBD1	TRBJ1-5	TGTGCCAGCTCACCCGCAGGGGGCTATCAGCCCCAGCATTTT	CASSPAGGYQPQHF
TRBV19	.	.	TRBJ1-5	TGTGCCAGTTCAGAAAGTAGCAATCAGCCCCAGCATTTT	CASSESSNQPQHF
TRBV6-5	.	TRBD2	TRBJ2-1	TGTGCCAGCAGCCAAACTAGCGGGACTTACAATGAGCAGTTCTTC	CASSQTSGTYNEQFF
TRBV11-3	few	TRBD1	TRBJ2-2	TGTGCCAGCAGCGCCGACAGGGGCACCGGGGAGCTGTTTTTT	CASSADRGTGELFF
TRBV10-1	.	TRBD1	TRBJ1-1	TGCGCCAGCAGTGAGTTTAGGGGGCTTGATTACACTGAAGCTTTCTTT	CASSEFRGLDYTEAFF
TRBV7-3	.	TRBD1	TRBJ2-1	TGTGCCAGCAGCTTATTGAGACCGACAGGGATCAATGAGCAGTTCTTC	CASSLLRPTGINEQFF
TRBV5-1	.	.	TRBJ1-1	TGCGCCAGCAGCTTGTCTCAGGGGTACACTGAAGCTTTCTTT	CASSLSQGYTEAFF
TRBV7-8	.	.	TRBJ2-3	TGTGCCAGCAGCCCACGTAACAAGGGGGGGACAGATACGCAGTATTTT	CASSPRNKGGTDTQYF
TRBV15	.	.	TRBJ1-1	TGTGCCACCAGCAGAGATCGTCGGGGGGCTGAAGCTTTCTTT	CATSRDRRGAEAFF
TRBV9	.	TRBD2	TRBJ2-5	TGTGCCAGCAGCGTTGCGCTAGCGGGAAAACAAGAGACCCAGTACTTC	CASSVALAGKQETQYF
TRBV4-3	.	TRBD1	TRBJ1-1	TGCGCCAGCAGCCAAGATCCAGGGGGATCGAACACTGAAGCTTTCTTT	CASSQDPGGSNTEAFF
TRBV12-2	.	.	TRBJ2-2	TGTGCAAGTCGCCCGGAGCCGGTCTTCCCTAACACCGGGGAGCTGTTTTTT	CASRPEPVFPNTGELFF
TRBV7-2	.	TRBD1	TRBJ2-7	TGTGCCAGCAGCTCCGGGACAGGGGAGTACGAGCAGTACTTC	CASSSGTGEYEQYF
TRBV27	.	TRBD1	TRBJ2-7	TGTGCCAGCAGTTTCTTACCAGGGGGCTACGAGCAGTACTTC	CASSFLPGGYEQYF
TRBV3-1/TRBV3-2	.	.	TRBJ1-1	TGTGCCAGCAGCCCCTTGACAGGCGTTGAAGCTTTCTTT	CASSPLTGVEAFF
TRBV27	.	.	TRBJ2-1	TGTGCCAGTAAATCCGGATTCCGGAGGGATGAGCAGTTCTTC	CASKSGFRRDEQFF
TRBV7-6	.	TRBD2	TRBJ2-2	TGTGCCAGCAGCCGTAGCGGGGGACTTGGGGAGCTGTTTTTT	CASSRSGGLGELFF
TRBV13	.	TRBD1	TRBJ2-1	TGTGCCAGCAGCTTTCAGGGGGTAGTTTCCTACAATGAGCAGTTCTTC	CASSFQGVVSYNEQFF
TRBV10-3	.	.	TRBJ1-5	TGTGCCATCAGTGAGGTTCAGGGGAATCAGCCCCAGCATTTT	CAISEVQGNQPQHF
TRBV7-2	.	TRBD2	TRBJ2-7	TGTGCCAGCAGCGTGGGACTAGCGGGGGGTCAGTACTTC	CASSVGLAGGQYF
TRBV11-1	.	.	TRBJ2-7	TGTGCCAGCAGCCCGGGGGACTACGAGCAGTACTTC	CASSPGDYEQYF
TRBV15	.	TRBD1	TRBJ2-2	TGTGCCACCAGCAGACGGACAGGGACCACCGGGGAGCTGTTTTTT	CATSRRTGTTGELFF
TRBV6-4	.	TRBD1	TRBJ2-2	TGTGCCAGCAGTGCAGGGGGCGAGACCGGGGAGCTGTTTTTT	CASSAGGETGELFF